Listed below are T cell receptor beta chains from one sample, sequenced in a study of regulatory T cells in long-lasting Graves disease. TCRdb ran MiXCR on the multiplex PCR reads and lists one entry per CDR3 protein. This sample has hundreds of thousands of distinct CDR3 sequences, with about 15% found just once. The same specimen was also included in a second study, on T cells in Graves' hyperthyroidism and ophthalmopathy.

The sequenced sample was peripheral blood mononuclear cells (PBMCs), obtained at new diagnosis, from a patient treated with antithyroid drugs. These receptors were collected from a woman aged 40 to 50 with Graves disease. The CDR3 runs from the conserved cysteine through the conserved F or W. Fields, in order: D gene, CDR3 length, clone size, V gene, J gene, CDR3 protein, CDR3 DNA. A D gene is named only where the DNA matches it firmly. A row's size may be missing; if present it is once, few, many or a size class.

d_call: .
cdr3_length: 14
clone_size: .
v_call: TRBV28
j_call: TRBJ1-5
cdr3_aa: CASSYGGGHQPQHF
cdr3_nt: TGTGCCAGCAGTTACGGGGGGGGGCATCAGCCCCAGCATTTT

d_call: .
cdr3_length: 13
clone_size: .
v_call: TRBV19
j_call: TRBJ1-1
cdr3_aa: CASSGTGTSEAFF
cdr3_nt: TGTGCCAGTAGTGGAACCGGGACTTCTGAAGCTTTCTTT

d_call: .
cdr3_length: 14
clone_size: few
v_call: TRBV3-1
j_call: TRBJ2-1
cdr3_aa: CASSQGTVHNEQFF
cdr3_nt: TGTGCCAGCAGCCAAGGGACCGTCCACAATGAGCAGTTCTTC

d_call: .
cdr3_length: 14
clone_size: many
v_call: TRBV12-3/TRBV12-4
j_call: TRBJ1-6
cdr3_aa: CASRTGPYNSPLHF
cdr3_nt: TGTGCCAGCCGAACAGGGCCCTATAATTCACCCCTCCACTTT

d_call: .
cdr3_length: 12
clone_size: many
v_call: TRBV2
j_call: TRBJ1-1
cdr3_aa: CASITGRPEAFF
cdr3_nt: TGTGCCAGCATTACAGGGCGCCCTGAAGCTTTCTTT

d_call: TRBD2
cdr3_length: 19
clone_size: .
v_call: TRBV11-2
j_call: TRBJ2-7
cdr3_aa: CASSQEQSPRLAQSYEQYF
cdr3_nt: TGTGCCAGCAGCCAAGAGCAATCTCCGCGACTAGCGCAGTCCTACGAGCAGTACTTC

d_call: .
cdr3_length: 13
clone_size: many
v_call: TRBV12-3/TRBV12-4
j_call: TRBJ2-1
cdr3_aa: CASSLWIYNEQFF
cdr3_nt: TGTGCCAGCAGTTTATGGATTTACAATGAGCAGTTCTTC

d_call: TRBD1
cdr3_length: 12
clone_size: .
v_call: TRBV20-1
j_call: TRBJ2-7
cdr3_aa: CSAPAGGGEQYF
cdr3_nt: TGCAGTGCTCCCGCAGGGGGCGGTGAGCAGTACTTC

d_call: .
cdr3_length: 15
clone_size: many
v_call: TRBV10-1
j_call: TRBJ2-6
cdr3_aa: CASRGRGAGANVLTF
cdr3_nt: TGCGCCAGCAGGGGCAGGGGAGCTGGGGCCAACGTCCTGACTTTC

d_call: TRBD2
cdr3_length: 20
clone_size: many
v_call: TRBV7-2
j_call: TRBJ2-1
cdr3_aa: CASSVRDFVALAGGRSEQFF
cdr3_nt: TGTGCCAGCAGCGTCCGGGATTTTGTGGCTTTAGCGGGAGGGCGAAGTGAGCAGTTCTTC

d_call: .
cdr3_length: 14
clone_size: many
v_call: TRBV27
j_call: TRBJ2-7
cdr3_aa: CASSSPDKRWEQYF
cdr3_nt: TGTGCCAGCAGTTCCCCCGACAAACGATGGGAGCAGTACTTC

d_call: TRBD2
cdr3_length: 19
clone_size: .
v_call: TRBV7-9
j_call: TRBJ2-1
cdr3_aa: CASSLRGLASTWVSNEQFF
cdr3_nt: TGTGCCAGCAGCTTACGCGGACTAGCTAGTACATGGGTGAGCAATGAGCAGTTCTTC

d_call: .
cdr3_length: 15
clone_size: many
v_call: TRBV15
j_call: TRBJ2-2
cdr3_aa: CATSIDRTNTGELFF
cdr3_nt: TGTGCCACCAGCATCGACAGGACGAACACCGGGGAGCTGTTTTTT

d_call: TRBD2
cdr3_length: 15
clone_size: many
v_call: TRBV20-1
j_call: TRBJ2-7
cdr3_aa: CSAYGWEGLNDEQYF
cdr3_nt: TGCAGTGCTTATGGGTGGGAGGGCCTGAATGACGAGCAGTACTTC

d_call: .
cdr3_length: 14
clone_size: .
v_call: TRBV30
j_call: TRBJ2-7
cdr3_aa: CAWRDRSYSYEQYF
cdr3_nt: TGTGCCTGGAGAGACAGGTCATACTCCTACGAGCAGTACTTC

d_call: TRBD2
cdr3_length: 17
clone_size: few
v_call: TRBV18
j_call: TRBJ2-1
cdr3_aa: CASSPARVAGVENEQFF
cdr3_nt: TGTGCCAGCTCACCGGCGAGGGTAGCGGGAGTGGAAAATGAGCAGTTCTTC

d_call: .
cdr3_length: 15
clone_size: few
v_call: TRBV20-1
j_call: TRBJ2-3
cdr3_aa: CSAASPWGGTDTQYF
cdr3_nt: TGCAGTGCGGCCTCCCCCTGGGGAGGCACAGATACGCAGTATTTT

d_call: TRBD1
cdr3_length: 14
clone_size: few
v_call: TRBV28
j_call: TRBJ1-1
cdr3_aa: CASSLTGWNTEAFF
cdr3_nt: TGTGCCAGCAGTTTGACAGGGTGGAACACTGAAGCTTTCTTT

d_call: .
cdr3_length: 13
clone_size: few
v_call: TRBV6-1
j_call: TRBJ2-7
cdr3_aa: CASCIGAYYEQYF
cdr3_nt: TGTGCCAGCTGTATAGGGGCCTATTACGAGCAGTACTTC

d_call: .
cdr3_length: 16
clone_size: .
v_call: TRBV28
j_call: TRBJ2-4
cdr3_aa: CASRPPFSLAKNIQYF
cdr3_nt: TGTGCCAGCAGGCCACCCTTCAGCCTAGCCAAAAACATTCAGTACTTC

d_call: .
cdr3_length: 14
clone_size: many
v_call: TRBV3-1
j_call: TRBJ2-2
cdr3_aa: CASSQIRDTGELFF
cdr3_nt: TGTGCCAGCAGCCAAATTAGGGACACCGGGGAGCTGTTTTTT

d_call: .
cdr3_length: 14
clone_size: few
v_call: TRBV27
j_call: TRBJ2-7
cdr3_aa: CASTPLDRLYEQYF
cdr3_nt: TGTGCCAGCACCCCCCTCGACAGGCTCTACGAGCAGTACTTC

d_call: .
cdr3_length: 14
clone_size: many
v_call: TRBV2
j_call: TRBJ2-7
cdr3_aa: CASSWDKGVYEQYF
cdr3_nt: TGTGCCAGCAGTTGGGACAAGGGGGTCTACGAGCAGTACTTC

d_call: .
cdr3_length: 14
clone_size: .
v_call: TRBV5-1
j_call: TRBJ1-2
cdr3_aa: CASSSGQNFYGYTF
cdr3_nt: TGCGCCAGCAGCTCGGGTCAGAATTTTTATGGCTACACCTTC

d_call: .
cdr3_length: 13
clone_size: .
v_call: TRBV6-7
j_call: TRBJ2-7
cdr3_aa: CASSYSWGDEQYF
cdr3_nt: TGTGCCAGCAGTTACTCGTGGGGTGACGAGCAGTACTTC

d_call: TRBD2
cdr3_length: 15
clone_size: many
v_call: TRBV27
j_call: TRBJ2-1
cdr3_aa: CASSPVAGPGNEQFF
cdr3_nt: TGTGCCAGCAGTCCAGTAGCGGGGCCCGGCAATGAGCAGTTCTTC

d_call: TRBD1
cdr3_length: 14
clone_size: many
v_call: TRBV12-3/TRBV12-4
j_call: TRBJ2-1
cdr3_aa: CASSIPTGLGEQFF
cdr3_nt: TGTGCCAGCAGTATCCCGACAGGGCTGGGTGAGCAGTTCTTC

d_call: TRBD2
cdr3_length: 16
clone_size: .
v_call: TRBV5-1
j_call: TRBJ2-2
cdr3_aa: CASSLEAGVQTGELFF
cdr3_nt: TGCGCCAGCAGCTTGGAAGCGGGAGTTCAGACCGGGGAGCTGTTTTTT

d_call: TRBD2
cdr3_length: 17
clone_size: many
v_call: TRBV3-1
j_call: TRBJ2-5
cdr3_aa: CASSQDWGTRSQETQYF
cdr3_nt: TGTGCCAGCAGCCAAGATTGGGGGACTAGATCCCAAGAGACCCAGTACTTC

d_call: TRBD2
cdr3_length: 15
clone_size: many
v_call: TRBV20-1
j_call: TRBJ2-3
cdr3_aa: CSASPGTSGMDTQYF
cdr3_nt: TGCAGTGCTAGCCCCGGGACTAGCGGGATGGATACGCAGTATTTT

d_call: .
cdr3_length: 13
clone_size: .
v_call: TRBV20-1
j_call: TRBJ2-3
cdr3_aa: CSGLSTSTDTQYF
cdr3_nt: TGCAGTGGACTTTCTACTAGCACAGATACGCAGTATTTT

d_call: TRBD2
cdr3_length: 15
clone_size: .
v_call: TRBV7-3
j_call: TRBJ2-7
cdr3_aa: CASSLTGGSSYEQYF
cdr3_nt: TGTGCCAGCAGCTTAACGGGCGGGAGCTCCTACGAGCAGTACTTC

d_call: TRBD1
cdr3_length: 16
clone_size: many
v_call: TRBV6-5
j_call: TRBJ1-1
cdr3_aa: CASSYDRAHGNTEAFF
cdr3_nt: TGTGCCAGCAGCTACGACAGGGCGCATGGGAACACTGAAGCTTTCTTT

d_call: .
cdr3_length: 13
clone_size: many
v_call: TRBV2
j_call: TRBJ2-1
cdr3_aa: CASSLRNYNEQFF
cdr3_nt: TGTGCCAGCAGTCTCAGGAACTACAATGAGCAGTTCTTC

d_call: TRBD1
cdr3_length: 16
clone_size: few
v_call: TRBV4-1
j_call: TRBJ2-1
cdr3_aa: CASSRLPGQGGDEQFF
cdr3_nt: TGCGCCAGCAGCCGACTTCCGGGACAGGGGGGTGATGAGCAGTTCTTC

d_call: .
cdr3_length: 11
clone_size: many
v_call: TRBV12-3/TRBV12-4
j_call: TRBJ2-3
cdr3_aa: CASSLDSSQYF
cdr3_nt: TGTGCCAGCAGTTTAGACTCCTCGCAGTATTTT

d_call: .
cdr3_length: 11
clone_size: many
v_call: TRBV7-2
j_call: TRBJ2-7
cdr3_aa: CASSTALEQYF
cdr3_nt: TGTGCCAGCAGCACGGCCTTGGAGCAGTACTTC

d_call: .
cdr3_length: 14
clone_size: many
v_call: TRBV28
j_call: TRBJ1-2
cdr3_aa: CASSFFSGSTGYTF
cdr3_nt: TGTGCCAGCAGTTTCTTTTCAGGGAGTACTGGCTACACCTTC

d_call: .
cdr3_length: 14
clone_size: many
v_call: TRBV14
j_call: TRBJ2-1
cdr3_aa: CASSQVLGYNEQFF
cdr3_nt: TGTGCCAGCAGCCAAGTACTGGGATACAATGAGCAGTTCTTC

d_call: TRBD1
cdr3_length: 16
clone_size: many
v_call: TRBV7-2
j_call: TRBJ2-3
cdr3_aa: CASSILGGSSTDTQYF
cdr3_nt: TGTGCCAGCAGCATACTAGGGGGCTCCTCCACAGATACGCAGTATTTT

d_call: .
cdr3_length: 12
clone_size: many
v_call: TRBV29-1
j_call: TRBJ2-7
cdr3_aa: CSVAVRVGEQYF
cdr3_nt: TGCAGCGTTGCAGTCAGGGTGGGCGAGCAGTACTTC

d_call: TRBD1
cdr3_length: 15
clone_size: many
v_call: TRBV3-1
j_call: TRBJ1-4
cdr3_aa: CASSPRQGFYEKLFF
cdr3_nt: TGTGCCAGCAGCCCTAGACAGGGTTTTTATGAAAAACTGTTTTTT

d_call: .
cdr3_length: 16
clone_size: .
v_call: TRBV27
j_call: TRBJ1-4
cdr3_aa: CASSPRAGGGGEKLFF
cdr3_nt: TGTGCCAGCAGTCCTAGGGCGGGGGGCGGTGGTGAAAAACTGTTTTTT

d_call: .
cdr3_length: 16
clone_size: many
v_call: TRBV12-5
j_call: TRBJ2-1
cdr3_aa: CASGLVRGSAGDEQFF
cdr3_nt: TGTGCTAGTGGTTTGGTACGGGGGTCCGCTGGGGATGAGCAGTTCTTC

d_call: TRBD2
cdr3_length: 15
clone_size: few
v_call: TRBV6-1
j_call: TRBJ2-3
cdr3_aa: CASSTRTSGWDTQYF
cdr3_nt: TGTGCCAGCAGTACCCGGACTAGCGGGTGGGATACGCAGTATTTT

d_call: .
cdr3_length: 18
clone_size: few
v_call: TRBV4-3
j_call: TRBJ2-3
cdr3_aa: CASSQDSTSGVRADTQYF
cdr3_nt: TGCGCCAGCAGCCAAGACTCTACATCGGGAGTCAGGGCAGATACGCAGTATTTT

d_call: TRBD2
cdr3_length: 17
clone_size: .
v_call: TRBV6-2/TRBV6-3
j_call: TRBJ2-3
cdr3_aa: CASSTTSGRPYLDTQYF
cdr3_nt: TGTGCCAGCAGTACGACTAGCGGGAGGCCATACCTAGATACGCAGTATTTT

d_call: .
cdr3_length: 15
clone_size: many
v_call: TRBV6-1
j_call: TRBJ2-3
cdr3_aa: CASSEAGGRSDTQYF
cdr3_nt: TGTGCCAGCAGTGAAGCGGGTGGGCGGTCCGATACGCAGTATTTT

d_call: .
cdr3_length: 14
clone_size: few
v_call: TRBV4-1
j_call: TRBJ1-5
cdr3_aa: CASSQSGSGQPQHF
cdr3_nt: TGCGCCAGCAGCCAATCAGGGTCGGGCCAGCCCCAGCATTTT

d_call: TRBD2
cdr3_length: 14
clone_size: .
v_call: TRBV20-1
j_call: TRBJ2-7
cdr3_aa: CSARSSGSSYEQYF
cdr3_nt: TGCAGTGCTAGATCTAGCGGGAGCTCCTACGAGCAGTACTTC